This T cell receptor (beta chain) was sequenced for a study of control samples from healthy donors and cancer patients. The data were produced by immunoSEQ multiplex PCR, yet TCRdb's version contains in-frame clones alone and is incomplete. Among more than 95,000 clones listed, roughly 80% were seen once. The CDR3 sequence is 14 residues long. V was shortened by 1 base and J by 3 bases, with 9 bases between the two germline ends. Germline loops: CDR1 SGDLS, CDR2 YYNGEE. This receptor was obtained from a woman between 45 and 65 years old in good health. The source material was blood. This chain links TRBV9 with TRBJ2-3; either TRBD1 or TRBD2 may supply D (6 bases each). The CDR3 sequence: CASSVRGVTDTQYF. The CDR3 DNA reads as TGTGCCAGCAGCGTAAGGGGGGTGACAGATACGCAGTATTTT.